One and the same sample provided the 21 T cell receptor beta chains below, sequenced in a study of cytomegalovirus exposure and HLA in healthy donors. The PCR had 60 Vbeta and 13 Jbeta primers. Only in-frame clones appear in the TCRdb table, and some are missing; sequencing was by immunoSEQ multiplex PCR. This table has 95,000 to 110,000 clones, 60% to 80% appearing once. Sequencing was done on a sample of PBMCs. These receptors were obtained from a man in his fifties or sixties in good health and CMV-seropositive.

CDR3 in DNA: TGTGCCAGCAGCCAAGGACAGGGGGCCGGCACTGAAGCTTTCTTT. This encodes CASSQGQGAGTEAFF. The V and J genes are TRBV14 and TRBJ1-1, with 10 bases that match TRBD1. In germline, CDR1 is SGHDN, CDR2 FVKESK. The trim removed 1 base at V and 4 bases at J, leaving 3 bases unmatched. The CDR3 consists of 15 residues.

This clone has only a few counts. This chain links TRBV4-3 with TRBJ2-3; tentative D call: TRBD2 (6 bases). Germline CDR1 is LGHNA and CDR2 is YSLEER. V lost 0 bases, J lost 3 bases, and 16 bases lay in between. The CDR3 is 17 residues long. CDR3 amino acids: CASSQESIGSKTDTQYF. The CDR3 DNA reads TGCGCCAGCAGCCAAGAATCAATCGGGAGTAAGACAGATACGCAGTATTTT.

The chain carries TRBV9 and TRBJ2-5; tentatively, D is TRBD2 (6 bases). The V gene lost 5 bases and the J gene lost 1 base, with 15 bases spanning the gap. CDR3 size: 15 residues. The V gene's germline CDR1 is SGDLS and CDR2 YYNGEE. For the CDR3, the DNA is TGTGCCAGCAGTCTTGGGGGGAGTCCCCAAGAGACCCAGTACTTC. Translating it yields CASSLGGSPQETQYF.

The chain employs TRBV28 and TRBJ1-1; the D gene is possibly TRBD1 (5 bases). The CDR3 is made up of 15 amino acids. V was shortened by 0 bases and J by 4 bases, with 12 bases between the two germline ends. Germline CDR1 is MDHEN and CDR2 is SYDVKM. As DNA, the CDR3 is TGTGCCAGCAGTTTATGGCAGGGTTTATCCACTGAAGCTTTCTTT. This codes for CASSLWQGLSTEAFF.

The chain employs TRBV15 and TRBJ2-5; TRBD1 matches at 7 bases. The V segment lost 1 base and the J segment 2 bases; nucleotides outside the gene matches: 4. This CDR3 is built from 15 residues. Per the germline V gene, CDR1 is LNHNV and CDR2 is YYDKDF (reference sequence). The CDR3: CATSRAGTAQETQYF. CDR3 in DNA: TGTGCCACCAGCAGAGCCGGGACAGCTCAAGAGACCCAGTACTTC.

The chain joins TRBV9 to TRBJ2-1; the match to TRBD2 covers 10 bases. This CDR3 contains 16 residues. J lost 4 bases, V lost 4 bases, and 8 bases had no gene match. The V gene's germline CDR1 is SGDLS and CDR2 YYNGEE. Here the CDR3 reads CASSPNSGRSYNEQFF. CDR3 DNA sequence: TGTGCCAGCAGCCCCAATAGCGGGAGGTCGTACAATGAGCAGTTCTTC.

This chain links TRBV30 with TRBJ1-2; D gene unclear. The germline gives CDR1 GTSNPN, CDR2 SVGIG (reference sequence). The CDR3 contains 13 residues. V shed 0 bases and J shed 7 bases, with 12 bases lying between them. The CDR3 is CAWSVNFSGGYTF. CDR3 DNA sequence: TGTGCCTGGAGTGTAAATTTTAGCGGTGGCTACACCTTC.

This chain connects TRBV5-1 to TRBJ2-2; TRBD2 matches at 12 bases. Germline V CDR1 and CDR2: SGHRS, YFSETQ. This CDR3 has 17 residues. The ends lost 0 bases at V and 7 bases at J; junction bases unmatched: 7. This CDR3 is CASSLVGLAGSIGELFF. The CDR3 region has the DNA TGCGCCAGCAGCTTGGTAGGACTAGCGGGATCGATCGGGGAGCTGTTTTTT.

This chain joins TRBV4-1 and TRBJ2-1; 11 bases fit TRBD2. Germline V gene lookup returns CDR1 MGHRA and CDR2 YSYEKL. V lost 1 base to trimming and J lost 7 bases; unmatched junction nucleotides: 6. The CDR3 runs 16 residues. CDR3 amino acids: CASSQATSGRANEQFF. The DNA of the CDR3 is TGCGCCAGCAGCCAAGCTACTAGCGGGAGAGCGAATGAGCAGTTCTTC.

The V call is TRBV27, the J call TRBJ2-7; 7 bases are a match to TRBD1. This CDR3 has 16 residues. V trimming: 0 bases; J trimming: 4 bases; junction bases outside the gene matches: 9. CDR1 MNHEY and CDR2 SMNVEV come from the germline V gene (reference sequence). Here the CDR3 DNA reads TGTGCCAGCAGTTTATCGAGAATAGGGGGCGCGTACGAGCAGTACTTC. The encoded protein is CASSLSRIGGAYEQYF.

In DNA form, the CDR3 reads TGTGCCAGCAGCCTGCGACAGGGGGCGTTTGGCGAGCAGTACTTC. Residues: CASSLRQGAFGEQYF. This rearrangement joins TRBV7-2 to TRBJ2-7; 10 bases match TRBD1. This CDR3 is built from 15 residues. Germline lookup yields CDR1 SGHTA and CDR2 FQGNSA. V lost 5 bases to trimming and J lost 6 bases; unmatched junction nucleotides: 10.

This chain joins TRBV27 and TRBJ2-7; D gene uncertain. This CDR3 region has 13 residues. The germline gives CDR1 MNHEY, CDR2 SMNVEV (reference sequence). Trimming pared 3 bases from V and 3 bases from J, leaving 9 bases between. The CDR3 protein is CASSFSPSYEQYF. CDR3 bases: TGTGCCAGCAGTTTCTCCCCTAGCTACGAGCAGTACTTC.

The J gene is TRBJ1-4, the V gene TRBV13, with D perhaps TRBD1 (5 bases). Germline lookup yields CDR1 PRHDT and CDR2 FYEKMQ (reference sequence). The CDR3 is 14 residues long. Trimming shortened V by 2 bases and J by 3 bases, and 7 bases separated the two germline ends. CDR3 in DNA: TGTGCCAGCAGCTTAAAGACAGCTAATGAAAAACTGTTTTTT. This sequence encodes CASSLKTANEKLFF.

The CDR3 coding sequence is TGCAGCGTTGAAGTCGGCGGAGGTTCTGAAAAACTGTTTTTT. Translation: CSVEVGGGSEKLFF. The chain links TRBV29-1 to TRBJ1-4, with unresolved D. Germline V gene sequence: CDR1 SQVTM, CDR2 ANQGSEA. The CDR3 runs 14 residues. The germline V and J ends were trimmed by 1 base and 7 bases, with 13 bases remaining between them.

The chain recombines TRBV7-9 with TRBJ1-2; D gene unclear. The germline gives CDR1 SEHNR, CDR2 FQNEAQ (reference sequence). The V end lost 1 base, the J end lost 5 bases, and 8 bases lay between the germline ends. The CDR3 has 13 amino acids. The chain's CDR3 is CASSLGRQYGYTF. Here the CDR3 DNA reads TGTGCCAGCAGCTTAGGGCGGCAATATGGCTACACCTTC. Variable domain in full (rest from reference TRBV7-9 and TRBJ1-2): DTGVSQNPRHKITKRGQNVTFRCDPISEHNRLYWYRQTLGQGPEFLTYFQNEAQLEKSRLLSDRFSAERPKGSFSTLEIQRTEQGDSAMYLCASSLGRQYGYTFGSGTRLTVV.

This CDR3 is CASSVGGAGRETQYF. CDR3 nucleotide sequence: TGTGCCAGCAGCGTAGGCGGGGCTGGTCGTGAGACCCAGTACTTC. V gene TRBV9 combines with J gene TRBJ2-5, with a weak D call TRBD2 (6 bases). Germline CDR1 SGDLS, CDR2 YYNGEE. V gave up 0 bases and J gave up 5 bases, with 14 bases separating them. The length of the CDR3 is 15 residues.

The rearrangement uses TRBV2 and TRBJ2-1; TRBD2 aligns across 11 bases. Germline loops: CDR1 SNHLY, CDR2 FYNNEI. After removal of 7 bases from V and 9 bases from J, the junction contained 5 bases not matched to a gene. The CDR3 contains 13 residues. The CDR3: CASNLLAGVEQFF. The CDR3 DNA is TGTGCCAGCAACCTACTAGCGGGAGTTGAGCAGTTCTTC.

The rearrangement links TRBV7-2 to TRBJ2-1; no clear D gene. This CDR3 region has 15 residues. V was shortened by 6 bases and J by 4 bases, with 16 bases between the two germline ends. Germline V gives CDR1 SGHTA, CDR2 FQGNSA. Written as DNA, the CDR3 is TGTGCCAGCAGTTATAGGCGGAACCAGTACAATGAGCAGTTCTTC. Its translation is CASSYRRNQYNEQFF.

The chain couples TRBV28 to TRBJ1-4, with D perhaps TRBD1 (6 bases). This CDR3 comprises 13 residues. The V and J ends lost 3 bases and 16 bases respectively, with 18 bases between them. Germline V gives CDR1 MDHEN, CDR2 SYDVKM. CDR3 residues: CASSFSDRGNRFF. The CDR3 nucleotides read TGTGCCAGCAGTTTCTCGGACAGAGGGAATAGGTTTTTT.

V is TRBV9 and J is TRBJ1-3; D remains unclear. The CDR3 sequence is 14 residues long. Trimming removed 0 bases from V and 3 bases from J, with 7 bases in between. The germline gives CDR1 SGDLS, CDR2 YYNGEE. As DNA, the CDR3 is TGTGCCAGCAGCGTAGGCCAGGATGGAAACACCATATATTTT. Translated: CASSVGQDGNTIYF.

This chain uses TRBV7-9 with TRBJ2-4, with 7 bases matching TRBD1. CDR1 is SEHNR and CDR2 is FQNEAQ in the germline V gene (reference sequence). The CDR3 is 18 amino acids. With 5 bases clipped from V and 1 base from J, the junction kept 14 bases outside the gene matches. Here the CDR3 reads CASSRGPTDHRAKNIQYF. In nucleotides, the CDR3 is TGTGCCAGCAGCAGGGGGCCGACCGATCACCGGGCCAAAAACATTCAGTACTTC. Filled out from reference TRBV7-9 and TRBJ2-4, the complete variable domain reads DTGVSQNPRHKITKRGQNVTFRCDPISEHNRLYWYRQTLGQGPEFLTYFQNEAQLEKSRLLSDRFSAERPKGSFSTLEIQRTEQGDSAMYLCASSRGPTDHRAKNIQYFGAGTRLSVL.